This TCR beta chain was found in a study of CXCR3-negative and CXCR3-positive naive CD8 T cells. As for the study in general: Cumulative TRB read yield was 130 million to 150 million, averaging about 1.5 +/- 0.3 million per library. Points from the study as a whole: Memory CD8+ cells showed much lower diversity, while both naive subsets displayed comparably high diversity.

As for this clonotype: Its target is not known.

It was by 5' RACE with UMI labels that the TRB cDNA libraries were prepared. TCRdb reprocessed the 5' RACE reads and keeps a single row for each CDR3 protein, giving no DNA. The sample holds approximately 4,900 distinct CDR3 sequences. CDR3 length equals 16 residues. The sample was naive CXCR3- CD8+ T cells from blood. Subset described: CD45RO-CCR7+CD27+CD95- naive CD8+ T cells lacking CXCR3 (TNR3-). V usage is TRBV12-3 or TRBV12-4 and J usage is TRBJ1-1; TCRdb picks TRBD1, but there is no DNA to check that call. The source of this sequence is a human donor in good health. Some clones in this sample may be carry-over from other donors' samples. The CDR3 loop is CASSSLQGSMNTEAFF.